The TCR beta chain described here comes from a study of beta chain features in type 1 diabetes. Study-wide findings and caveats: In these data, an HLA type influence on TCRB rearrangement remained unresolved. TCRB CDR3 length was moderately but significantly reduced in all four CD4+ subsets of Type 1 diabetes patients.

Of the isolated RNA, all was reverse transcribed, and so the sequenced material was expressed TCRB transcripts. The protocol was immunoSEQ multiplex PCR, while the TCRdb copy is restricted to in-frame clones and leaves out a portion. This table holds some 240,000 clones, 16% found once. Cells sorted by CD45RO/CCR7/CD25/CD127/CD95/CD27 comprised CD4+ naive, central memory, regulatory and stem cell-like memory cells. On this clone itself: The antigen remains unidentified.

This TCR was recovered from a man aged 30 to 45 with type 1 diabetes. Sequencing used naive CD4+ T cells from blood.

CDR3 DNA sequence: TGTGCCAGCAGCTTGGCACCCCTGCTACAGGTGCCCTACGAGCAGTACTTC. It codes for CASSLAPLLQVPYEQYF. The chain carries TRBV7-9 and TRBJ2-7, with D tentatively TRBD1 (5 bases). CDR1 and CDR2 (germline): SEHNR, FQNEAQ (reference sequence). V gave up 3 bases and J gave up 2 bases, with 20 bases separating them. CDR3 length: 17 amino acids. Full variable domain (rest looked up from reference TRBV7-9 and TRBJ2-7): DTGVSQNPRHKITKRGQNVTFRCDPISEHNRLYWYRQTLGQGPEFLTYFQNEAQLEKSRLLSDRFSAERPKGSFSTLEIQRTEQGDSAMYLCASSLAPLLQVPYEQYFGPGTRLTVT.